This T cell receptor beta chain comes out of a study of cytomegalovirus exposure and HLA in healthy donors. The overall study: Around 200 million T cells yielded 117 million unique TCR beta sequences, as an earlier analysis found.

Germline V lookup: CDR1 SGDLS, CDR2 YYNGEE. The V end lost 3 bases, the J end lost 5 bases, and 11 bases lay between the germline ends. CDR3 length equals 13 residues. 13 Jbeta primers and 60 Vbeta primers were used for the PCR. TCRdb's table, derived via immunoSEQ multiplex PCR, lists solely in-frame clones and lacks some. Of approximately 120,000 clones listed, around 72% were seen once; the top ten hold less than 5%. Turning to this clone: Its antigen remains unidentified.

Study-wide points: A missense variant in DCLRE1C was later tied to TCR beta V- and J-gene trimming. Analyzed later, association rates of TCRs varied across HLA loci, with DRB1 most and HLA-C fewest. Association with HLA alleles at 0.05 false discovery rate was found for around 15,000 TCR beta sequences in a later analysis.

The specimen sequenced was PBMCs. The clonotype was recovered from a young man in good health and CMV-seronegative. The chain couples TRBV9 to TRBJ1-2; tentative D call: TRBD1 (6 bases). CDR3 residues: CASSDRGAYGYTF. The CDR3 nucleotides read TGTGCCAGCAGCGATCGGGGGGCTTATGGCTACACCTTC.